This T cell receptor beta chain was sequenced during a study of graft-versus-host responses after intestinal transplantation. In the study overall: Recipients underwent multivisceral, liver-intestinal, or isolated intestinal transplants.

The trim removed 2 bases at V and 0 bases at J, leaving 1 base unmatched. This CDR3 contains 15 residues. Looked up from germline, CDR1 is SNHLY and CDR2 is FYNNEI. The table came from immunoSEQ multiplex PCR; TCRdb's copy has only in-frame clones and leaves some out. The sample lists 95,000 to 110,000 clones, roughly 87% occurring once. Worth noting for this clone: Antigen: not known.

General observations from the study: An association linked early post-transplant HvG declines with peak circulating GvH clone levels. Some patients had graft-donor T cell macrochimerism. In their allografts, the ratios of graft-versus-host to host-versus-graft T cell clones were high.

The V and J genes are TRBV2 and TRBJ2-1, with 7 bases aligning to TRBD1. The source is a human donor who received an intestinal transplant. The material sequenced was unstimulated CD4+ T cells sorted from spleen or lymph node cells, taken before intestinal transplant. This CDR3 reads CASSETGDSYNEQFF. The CDR3 DNA is TGTGCCAGCAGTGAAACAGGGGACTCCTACAATGAGCAGTTCTTC.